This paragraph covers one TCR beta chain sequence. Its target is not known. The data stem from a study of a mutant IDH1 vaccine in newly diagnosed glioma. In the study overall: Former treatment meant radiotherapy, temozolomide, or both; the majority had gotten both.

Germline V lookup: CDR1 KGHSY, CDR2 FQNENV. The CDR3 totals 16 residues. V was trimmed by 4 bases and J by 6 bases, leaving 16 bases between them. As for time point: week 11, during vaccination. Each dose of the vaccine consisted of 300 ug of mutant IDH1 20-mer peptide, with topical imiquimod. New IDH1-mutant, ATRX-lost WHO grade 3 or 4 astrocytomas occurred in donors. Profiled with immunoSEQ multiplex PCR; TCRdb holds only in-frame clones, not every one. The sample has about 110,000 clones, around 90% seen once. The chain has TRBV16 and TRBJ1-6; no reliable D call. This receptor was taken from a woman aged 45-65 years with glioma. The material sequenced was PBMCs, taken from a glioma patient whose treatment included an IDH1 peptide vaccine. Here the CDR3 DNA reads TGTGCCAGCAGCCCATCGGACGCTCAGCGTAATTCACCCCTCCACTTT. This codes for CASSPSDAQRNSPLHF.